This T cell receptor (beta chain) came from a study of blood T cell repertoires in COVID-19. Germline CDR1 reads MNHEY; CDR2 reads SMNVEV (reference sequence). Trimming removed 2 bases at V and 5 bases at J, with 10 bases between. The CDR3 covers 14 residues. Assay used: immunoSEQ multiplex PCR; TCRdb lists only in-frame clones, some missing. The sample holds roughly 79,000 clones, about 83% seen once. The count of this clone is one. The source material was peripheral blood. The genes are TRBV27 and TRBJ1-5, with a tentative D call TRBD1 (5 bases). The clonotype comes from a man in his fifties or sixties with acute or convalescent COVID-19. The CDR3 nucleotides read TGTGCCAGCAGTTTAGTGGGGCGGTATCAGCCCCAGCATTTT. It specifies CASSLVGRYQPQHF.